These 19 T cell receptor beta chains were all obtained from the same sample, sequenced in a study of CD8 T cells in Susac syndrome. RNA in amounts of about 0.5 to 1 ug was reverse transcribed with random hexamers. Via MiXCR, TCRdb re-called the immunoSEQ multiplex PCR reads, giving one row per CDR3 protein. The data hold about 140,000 distinct CDR3 sequences, with approximately 95% observed a single time. Sequences were obtained from CD8+ T cells from PBMCs. The origin of the receptors is a human donor in good health.

This rearrangement joins TRBV29-1 to TRBJ2-5; no reliable D call. The CDR3 is 15 residues long. The V gene lost 7 bases and the J gene lost 0 bases, with 18 bases spanning the gap. The V gene's germline CDR1 is SQVTM and CDR2 ANQGSEA. Here the CDR3 reads CSAQGSNTDQETQYF. DNA of the CDR3: TGCAGCGCCCAAGGGTCAAATACCGACCAAGAGACCCAGTACTTC.

This chain connects TRBV4-3 to TRBJ2-5; 12 nucleotides match TRBD2. CDR3 length: 21 amino acids. Germline V gene sequence: CDR1 LGHNA, CDR2 YSLEER. The V and J ends lost 0 bases and 5 bases, in that order; junction bases with no gene match: 19. The chain's CDR3 is CASSQEGTGWLAGGLQETQYF. The CDR3 DNA reads TGCGCCAGCAGCCAAGAGGGGACAGGGTGGCTAGCGGGAGGGCTTCAGGAGACCCAGTACTTC.

The genes are TRBV11-1 and TRBJ2-3; 8 nucleotides line up with TRBD1. The CDR3 is made up of 14 amino acids. Germline CDR1 and CDR2: SGHAT and FQDESV (reference sequence). V trimming: 8 bases; J trimming: 1 base; junction bases outside the gene matches: 5. The CDR3 loop is CASGQGLRTDTQYF. The CDR3 DNA reads TGTGCCAGCGGACAGGGACTGCGCACAGATACGCAGTATTTT.

The chain recombines TRBV5-4 with TRBJ2-2, with 7 bases that match TRBD2. From germline, CDR1 is SGHNT and CDR2 YYREEE (reference sequence). The CDR3 has 17 residues. V dropped 4 bases and J dropped 2; count of bases not matched to a gene: 11. The CDR3 is CASSLIGSGANTGELFF. In DNA form, the CDR3 reads TGTGCCAGCAGCCTGATAGGAAGCGGGGCAAACACCGGGGAGCTGTTTTTT.

J is TRBJ2-1 and V is TRBV9, with 10 positions matching TRBD2. This CDR3 is 16 amino acids long. Germline V gene sequence: CDR1 SGDLS, CDR2 YYNGEE. V trimming: 4 bases; J trimming: 4 bases; junction bases outside the gene matches: 8. In DNA form, the CDR3 reads TGTGCCAGCAGCTCCGCCGGACTAGCGGAGTACAATGAGCAGTTCTTC. As protein: CASSSAGLAEYNEQFF.

V gene TRBV20-1 combines with J gene TRBJ2-7; 9 bases line up with TRBD1. Looked up from germline, CDR1 is DFQATT and CDR2 is SNEGSKA (reference sequence). V dropped 5 bases and J dropped 5; count of bases not matched to a gene: 10. CDR3 size: 14 residues. CDR3 DNA sequence: TGCAGTGCTCCGTGGCTGACAGGGGGGGACGAGCAGTACTTC. Residues: CSAPWLTGGDEQYF.

The gene calls are TRBV20-1 and TRBJ2-1, with 15 bases matching TRBD2. CDR1 DFQATT and CDR2 SNEGSKA come from the germline V gene (reference sequence). This CDR3 contains 19 residues. V shed 5 bases, J shed 0 bases, and the junction held 11 bases outside the gene matches. CDR3: CSAPTGTSGRHPSYNEQFF. The DNA of the CDR3 is TGCAGTGCTCCGACTGGGACTAGCGGGAGGCACCCCTCCTACAATGAGCAGTTCTTC.

CDR3 coding DNA: TGTGCCAGCAGCCCTGGGGCTAGCGCCCTCCACGAGCAGTACTTC. It specifies CASSPGASALHEQYF. The chain is built from TRBV9 and TRBJ2-7, with D possibly matching TRBD2 (6 bases). There are 15 residues in the CDR3. The V gene lost 4 bases and the J gene lost 5 bases, with 19 bases spanning the gap. Germline loops: CDR1 SGDLS, CDR2 YYNGEE.

The rearrangement uses TRBV9 and TRBJ2-7; either TRBD1 or TRBD2 may fit D (5 bases each). Germline V CDR1 and CDR2: SGDLS, YYNGEE. With 4 bases removed from V and 0 bases from J, the gap between germline ends came to 11 bases. This CDR3 comprises 14 residues. The CDR3 bases are TGTGCCAGCAGCACCTCAGGGACCTCCTACGAGCAGTACTTC. This translates into CASSTSGTSYEQYF.

This rearrangement joins TRBV6-6 to TRBJ2-1; the D is unclear. The germline V and J ends were trimmed by 10 bases and 10 bases, with 17 bases remaining between them. This CDR3 has 12 residues. CDR1 and CDR2 from the germline V gene are MNHNY and SVGAGI (reference sequence). The chain's CDR3 is CATMYGEMEQFF. Written as DNA, the CDR3 is TGTGCCACCATGTATGGTGAGATGGAGCAGTTCTTC.

This rearrangement joins TRBV24-1 to TRBJ2-1; 7 bases align to TRBD2. Trimming took 9 bases from V and 9 from J; bases not matched to a gene: 7. CDR3 length: 12 amino acids. Germline V gene data show CDR1 as KGHDR and CDR2 as SFDVKD. The CDR3 loop reads CATSGLAVEQFF. The DNA for the CDR3 is TGTGCCACCTCGGGGCTAGCGGTTGAGCAGTTCTTC.

J is TRBJ2-7 and V is TRBV12-3 or TRBV12-4; possible D gene TRBD1, 5 bases. There are 12 residues in the CDR3. V was shortened by 6 bases and J by 5 bases, with 11 bases between the two germline ends. CDR3 nucleotide sequence: TGTGCCAGCAGACAATGGGGCCACGAGCAGTACTTC. This sequence encodes CASRQWGHEQYF.

V gene TRBV7-2 combines with J gene TRBJ2-7; D is undetermined. V was pared by 5 bases and J by 2 bases, with 19 bases between. From germline, CDR1 is SGHTA and CDR2 FQGNSA. This CDR3 is 16 amino acids long. The DNA of the CDR3 is TGTGCCAGCAGCCCCAGCAGCGTACAGCGAACCTACGAGCAGTACTTC. Residues: CASSPSSVQRTYEQYF.

The chain employs TRBV5-6 and TRBJ2-7; TRBD2 matches 9 bases. With 4 bases clipped from V and 5 bases from J, the junction kept 4 bases outside the gene matches. The CDR3 spans 13 residues. From germline, CDR1 is SGHDT and CDR2 YYEEEE. The CDR3 bases are TGTGCCAGCAGCCCCGGGACTAGCCACGAGCAGTACTTC. Its translation is CASSPGTSHEQYF.

Note on this clonotype: The junction does not match germline at one end; this may be a read error. The chain carries TRBV6-2 or TRBV6-3 and TRBJ2-5; D is uncertain. Germline CDR1 and CDR2: MNHEY and SVGEGT. The CDR3 loop spans 12 amino acids. The CDR3, as DNA: TGTACCAGCAGTCCGGAGATGAAGACCCAGTACTTC. Translated, it gives CTSSPEMKTQYF.

DNA of the CDR3: TGTGCCAGCAGCCAAGGTGTAGGGCTCTACGAGCAGTACTTC. Its translation: CASSQGVGLYEQYF. The J gene is TRBJ2-7, the V gene TRBV3-1; D gene uncertain. Between the trimmed V and J ends, which lost 1 base and 3 bases, there was a span of 10 bases. Germline V gene sequence: CDR1 LGHDT, CDR2 YNNKEL (reference sequence). CDR3 size: 14 residues.

The gene calls are TRBV13 and TRBJ2-7; 7 bases are shared with TRBD1. Germline lookup yields CDR1 PRHDT and CDR2 FYEKMQ (reference sequence). V lost 2 bases, J lost 5 bases, and 6 bases stayed unmatched. The CDR3 has 14 amino acids. In DNA, the CDR3 is TGTGCCAGCAGCTTAAGACAGGGTGAGAACGAGCAGTACTTC. This codes for CASSLRQGENEQYF.

The chain combines TRBV30 with TRBJ2-7; possible D gene TRBD1, 6 bases. The CDR3 sequence is 14 residues long. The V gene's germline CDR1 is GTSNPN and CDR2 SVGIG (reference sequence). Trimming took off 2 bases at V and 1 base at J, with 12 bases between the two ends. This chain's CDR3 is CAWSQQGLSYEQYF. CDR3 bases: TGTGCCTGGAGTCAGCAGGGGTTATCCTACGAGCAGTACTTC. The whole variable domain, filled in from reference TRBV30 and TRBJ2-7, reads SQTIHQWPATLVQPVGSPLSLECTVEGTSNPNLYWYRQAAGRGLQLLFYSVGIGQISSEVPQNLSASRPQDRQFILSSKKLLLSDSGFYLCAWSQQGLSYEQYFGPGTRLTVT.

The rearrangement uses TRBV4-2 and TRBJ2-3; 9 bases are shared with TRBD1. CDR3 size: 18 residues. V lost 4 bases, J lost 5 bases, and 16 bases stayed unmatched. CDR1 is LGHNA and CDR2 is YNFKEQ in the germline V gene. CDR3 sequence (DNA): TGTGCCAGCAGCCGTGTCCCTAACAGGGGGCGCGCTGAAGATACGCAGTATTTT. It specifies CASSRVPNRGRAEDTQYF.